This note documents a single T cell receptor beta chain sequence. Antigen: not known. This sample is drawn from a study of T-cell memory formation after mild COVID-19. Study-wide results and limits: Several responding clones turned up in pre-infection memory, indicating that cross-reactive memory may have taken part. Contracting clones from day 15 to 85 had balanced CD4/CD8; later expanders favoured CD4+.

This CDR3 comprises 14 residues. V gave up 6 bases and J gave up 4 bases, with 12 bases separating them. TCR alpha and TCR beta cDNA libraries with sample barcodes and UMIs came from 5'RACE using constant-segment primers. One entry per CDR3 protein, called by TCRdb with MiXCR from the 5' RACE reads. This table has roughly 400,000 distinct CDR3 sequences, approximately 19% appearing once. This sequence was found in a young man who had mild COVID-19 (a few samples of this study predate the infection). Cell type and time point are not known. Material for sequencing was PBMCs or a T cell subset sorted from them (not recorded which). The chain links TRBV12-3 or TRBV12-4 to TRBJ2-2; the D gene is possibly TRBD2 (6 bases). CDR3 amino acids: CASRSGLFTGELFF. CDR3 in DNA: TGTGCCAGCAGGTCGGGACTTTTCACCGGGGAGCTGTTTTTT.